This TCR beta chain was identified during a study of T cell changes during pregnancy in multiple sclerosis. CDR3 length: 14 residues. Looked up from germline, CDR1 is LNHDA and CDR2 is SQIVND (reference sequence). V was cut by 5 bases and J by 0 bases, with 10 bases left in between. Method: immunoSEQ multiplex PCR; TCRdb's copy keeps in-frame clones and lacks some. Here the sample spans 100,000 or so clones, 85% to 95% being singletons. The origin of this receptor is a female donor with multiple sclerosis, enrolled in a pregnancy study. The chain recombines TRBV19 with TRBJ1-1; no clear D gene. The sequencing here drew on peripheral blood, taken in the third trimester of pregnancy. The CDR3 region is CASSEFGVNTEAFF. The CDR3 DNA is TGTGCCAGTAGTGAATTCGGGGTGAACACTGAAGCTTTCTTT.